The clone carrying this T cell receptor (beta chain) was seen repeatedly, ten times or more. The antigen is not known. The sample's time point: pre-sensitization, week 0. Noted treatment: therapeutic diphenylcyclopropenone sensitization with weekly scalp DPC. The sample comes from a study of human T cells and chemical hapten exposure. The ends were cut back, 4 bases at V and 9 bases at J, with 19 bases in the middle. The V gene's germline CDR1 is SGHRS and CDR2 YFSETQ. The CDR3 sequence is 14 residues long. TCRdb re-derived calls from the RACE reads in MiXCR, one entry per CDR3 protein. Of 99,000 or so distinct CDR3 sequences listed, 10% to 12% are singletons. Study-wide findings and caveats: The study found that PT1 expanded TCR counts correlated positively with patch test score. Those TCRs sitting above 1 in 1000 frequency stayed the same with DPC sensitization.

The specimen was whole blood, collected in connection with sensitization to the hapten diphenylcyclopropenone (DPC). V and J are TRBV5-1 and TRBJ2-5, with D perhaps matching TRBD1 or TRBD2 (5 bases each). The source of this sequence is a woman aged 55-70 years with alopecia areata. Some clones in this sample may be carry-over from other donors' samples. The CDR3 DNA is TGCGCCAGCAGCGACGGGACCCCGCCTTGGGCCCAGTACTTC. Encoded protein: CASSDGTPPWAQYF.